The 4 T cell receptor beta chains in this list originate from one sample, sequenced in a study of shared clonotypes between healthy human individuals. Clones were sequenced by immunoSEQ multiplex PCR, and TCRdb holds only the in-frame ones, with some missing. The sample holds about 560,000 clones; around 78% are singletons and the top ten take 9.5% to 15%. The sequencing sample was made of PBMCs. Receptor source: a woman between 40 and 50 years old in good health. Some clones in this sample may be carry-over from other donors' samples.

This rearrangement joins TRBV6-1 to TRBJ1-2; 8 positions agree with TRBD1. Germline CDR1 is MNHNS and CDR2 is SASEGT. Trimming removed 10 bases from V and 7 bases from J; junction bases left unmatched: 8. The CDR3 is 12 amino acids. The CDR3 loop reads CAIAGQGVGYTF. The DNA of the CDR3 is TGTGCCATTGCAGGACAGGGAGTTGGCTACACCTTC.

V is TRBV9 and J is TRBJ2-2, with D uncertain. This CDR3 spans 13 amino acids. Trimming pared 0 bases from V and 5 bases from J, leaving 5 bases between. The germline CDR1 and CDR2 sequences are SGDLS and YYNGEE. The CDR3 region is CASSVGITGELFF. CDR3 DNA sequence: TGTGCCAGCAGCGTAGGAATAACCGGGGAGCTGTTTTTT.

V usage is TRBV18 and J usage is TRBJ1-2, with D unresolved. Germline CDR1 reads KGHSH; CDR2 reads LQKENI. V lost 3 bases and J lost 2, with 10 bases in between. The CDR3 sequence is 14 residues long. The CDR3 region has the DNA TGTGCCAGCTCACCTTGGACCTTAAACTATGGCTACACCTTC. It translates to CASSPWTLNYGYTF.

This chain connects TRBV29-1 to TRBJ2-7; 8 bases are a match to TRBD2. Looked up from germline, CDR1 is SQVTM and CDR2 is ANQGSEA. The ends lost 4 bases at V and 4 bases at J; junction bases unmatched: 9. The CDR3 spans 14 residues. CDR3: CSVVPLAGGYEQYF. In nucleotides, the CDR3 is TGCAGCGTTGTTCCTCTTGCGGGAGGATACGAGCAGTACTTC.